This T cell receptor beta chain emerged from a study of blood T cell repertoires in COVID-19. Study-level information: COVID-19 samples, acute and convalescent, were from the United States, Italy and Spain. PBMCs, B-cell-depleted T cells, or T cells provided the cDNA or gDNA that made up the material.

With 6 bases removed from V and 4 bases from J, the gap between germline ends came to 27 bases. Germline CDR1 reads LGHDT; CDR2 reads YNNKEL (reference sequence). The CDR3 sequence is 18 residues long. Original processing notes: From reference gene primer amplification, estimates of nucleated cell counts were derived. Produced via immunoSEQ multiplex PCR; TCRdb's table is partial and in-frame only. Clonal size and the V and J genes are those of that table, whereas D and trimming came from the DNA. The table includes 120,000 to 150,000 clones, around 81% detected once. The sequencing sample was made of peripheral blood. The J gene is TRBJ1-1, the V gene TRBV3-1 (or the pseudogene TRBV3-2); D remains unclear. This TCR came from a woman aged 50 to 65 with acute or convalescent COVID-19. The CDR3 region has the DNA TGTGCCAGCAGTCCAAAAGTCCTCGTTCGTATCGAGAGCACTGAAGCTTTCTTT. This gives the protein CASSPKVLVRIESTEAFF.